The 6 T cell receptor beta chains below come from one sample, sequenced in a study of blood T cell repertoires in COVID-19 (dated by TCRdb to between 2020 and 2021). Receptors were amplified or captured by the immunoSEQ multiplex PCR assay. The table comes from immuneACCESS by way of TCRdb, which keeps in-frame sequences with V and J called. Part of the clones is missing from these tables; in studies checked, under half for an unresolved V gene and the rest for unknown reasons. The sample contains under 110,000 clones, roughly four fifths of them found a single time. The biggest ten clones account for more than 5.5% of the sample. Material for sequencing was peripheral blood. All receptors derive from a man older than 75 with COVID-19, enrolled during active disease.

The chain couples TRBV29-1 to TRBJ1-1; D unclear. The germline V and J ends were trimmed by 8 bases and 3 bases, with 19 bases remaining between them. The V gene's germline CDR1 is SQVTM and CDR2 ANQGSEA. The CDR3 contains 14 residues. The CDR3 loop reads CSIAVLAEDTEAFF. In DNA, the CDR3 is TGCAGCATAGCCGTGCTGGCAGAAGACACTGAAGCTTTCTTT.

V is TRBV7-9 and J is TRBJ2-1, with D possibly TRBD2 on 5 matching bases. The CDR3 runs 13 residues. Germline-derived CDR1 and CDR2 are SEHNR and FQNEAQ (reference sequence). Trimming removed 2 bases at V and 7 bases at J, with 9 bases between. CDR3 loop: CASSLQSGNEQFF. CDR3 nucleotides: TGTGCCAGCAGCTTACAATCGGGGAATGAGCAGTTCTTC.

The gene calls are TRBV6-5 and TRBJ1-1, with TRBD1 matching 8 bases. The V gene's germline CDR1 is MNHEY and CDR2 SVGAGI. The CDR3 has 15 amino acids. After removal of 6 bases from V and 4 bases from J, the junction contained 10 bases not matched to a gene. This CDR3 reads CASRPPQGAPTEAFF. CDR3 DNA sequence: TGTGCCAGCAGACCTCCTCAGGGGGCGCCCACTGAAGCTTTCTTT.

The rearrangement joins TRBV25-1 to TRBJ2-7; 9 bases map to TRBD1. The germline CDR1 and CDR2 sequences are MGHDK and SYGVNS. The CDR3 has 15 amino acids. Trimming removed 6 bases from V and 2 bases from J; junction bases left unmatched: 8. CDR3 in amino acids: CASSLTGGPAYEQYF. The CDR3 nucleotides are TGTGCCAGCAGCCTAACAGGGGGCCCCGCCTACGAGCAGTACTTC.

The CDR3: CASSSGQFYGYTF. CDR3 DNA sequence: TGTGCCAGCAGCTCCGGACAGTTCTATGGCTACACCTTC. The V and J genes are TRBV7-9 and TRBJ1-2, with a weak D call TRBD1 (6 bases). CDR3 size: 13 residues. Germline CDR1 and CDR2: SEHNR and FQNEAQ (reference sequence). Trimming left V 4 bases short and J 4 bases short, with 10 bases between.

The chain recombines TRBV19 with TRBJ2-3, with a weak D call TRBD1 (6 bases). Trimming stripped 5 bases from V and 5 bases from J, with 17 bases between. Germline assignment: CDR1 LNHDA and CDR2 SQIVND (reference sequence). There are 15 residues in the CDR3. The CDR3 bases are TGTGCCAGTAGTCTACAGGGTGGGAGTTTAGATACGCAGTATTTT. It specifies CASSLQGGSLDTQYF.